Below are 27 T cell receptor beta chains sequenced from a single sample in a study of blood T cell repertoires in COVID-19. Sequenced by immunoSEQ multiplex PCR; TCRdb stores in-frame clones only, minus some. This sample has 120,000 to 150,000 clones; under 85% occur once, and the top ten carry roughly 1.5%. Sequenced: peripheral blood. These receptors were obtained from a human donor in a cohort sampled during active COVID-19.

The chain uses TRBV5-6 and TRBJ1-4; possible D gene TRBD1, 5 bases. V shed 0 bases and J shed 0 bases, with 9 bases lying between them. CDR3 size: 16 residues. Per germline, CDR1 SGHDT and CDR2 YYEEEE. The CDR3 bases are TGTGCCAGCAGCTTGGAAGGGGCAGCAACTAATGAAAAACTGTTTTTT. Protein: CASSLEGAATNEKLFF.

V and J are TRBV18 and TRBJ1-2; D perhaps matches TRBD1 (5 bases). This CDR3 has 13 amino acids. The germline gives CDR1 KGHSH, CDR2 LQKENI. The V end lost 6 bases, the J end lost 4 bases, and 12 bases lay between the germline ends. The CDR3 spells CASSTGGPYGYTF. The CDR3 DNA reads TGTGCCAGCTCCACAGGCGGCCCCTATGGCTACACCTTC.

The chain links TRBV11-2 to TRBJ1-2; D possibly corresponds to TRBD1 (5 bases). Germline values: CDR1 SGHAT, CDR2 FQNNGV. The CDR3 covers 15 residues. V gave up 6 bases and J gave up 0 bases, with 14 bases separating them. This CDR3 is CASRPTRESNYGYTF. The CDR3 DNA follows: TGTGCCAGCAGACCTACCAGGGAATCTAACTATGGCTACACCTTC.

The chain links TRBV6-5 to TRBJ1-2, with D unclear. Trimming stripped 4 bases from V and 6 bases from J, with 15 bases between. Germline-derived CDR1 and CDR2 are MNHEY and SVGAGI. The CDR3 runs to 14 residues. CDR3 sequence reads: CASSSPPGQNGYTF. As DNA, the CDR3 is TGTGCCAGCAGTTCCCCCCCGGGTCAGAATGGCTACACCTTC.

This clone was recorded a few times. This chain joins TRBV6-5 and TRBJ2-1; TRBD2 matches 10 bases. In germline, CDR1 is MNHEY, CDR2 SVGAGI. J lost 4 bases, V lost 10 bases, and 10 bases had no gene match. This CDR3 is built from 15 residues. The CDR3, as DNA: TGTGCCACCTACCCTAGCGGGAGAGGGTACAATGAGCAGTTCTTC. Its protein is CATYPSGRGYNEQFF.

The chain links TRBV6-4 to TRBJ2-3; TRBD2 matches 8 bases. The J segment lost 1 base and the V segment lost 4 bases, leaving 1 base of the junction unmatched. Per the germline V gene, CDR1 is MRHNA and CDR2 is SNTAGT. CDR3 length: 14 residues. The CDR3 sequence: CASSGGLGTDTQYF. The CDR3 DNA reads as TGTGCCAGCAGTGGGGGACTAGGCACAGATACGCAGTATTTT.

V gene TRBV11-3 combines with J gene TRBJ2-7, with 11 bases lining up with TRBD1. J was trimmed by 6 bases and V by 2 bases; bases with no gene match: 3. Germline CDR1 reads SGHNT; CDR2 reads YENEEA. The CDR3 loop spans 14 amino acids. CDR3 in amino acids: CASSLTGTGGEQYF. DNA of the CDR3: TGTGCCAGCAGCTTAACCGGGACAGGGGGCGAGCAGTACTTC.

The V gene is TRBV6-5, the J gene TRBJ2-1; weak D call: TRBD2 (7 bases). This CDR3 is built from 12 residues. Per the germline V gene, CDR1 is MNHEY and CDR2 is SVGAGI. The CDR3, as DNA: TGTGGTGGGGGGGCAGTGAACAATGAGCAGTTCTTC. Its translation: CGGGAVNNEQFF.

For the CDR3, the DNA is TGCGCCAGCAGCCCTTTGACTAGCGGGTTCTACGAGCAGTACTTC. This sequence encodes CASSPLTSGFYEQYF. The chain uses TRBV5-1 and TRBJ2-7; TRBD2 matches 10 bases. V trimming: 4 bases; J trimming: 3 bases; junction bases outside the gene matches: 7. The CDR3 runs 15 residues. Germline CDR1 reads SGHRS; CDR2 reads YFSETQ.

This clone appeared a few times. The genes are TRBV5-1 and TRBJ2-2, with D perhaps matching TRBD2 (6 bases). CDR3 length: 14 amino acids. Germline V gene data show CDR1 as SGHRS and CDR2 as YFSETQ. V lost 5 bases to trimming and J lost 6 bases, with 14 bases between them. CDR3 region: CASRLQAGPGELFF. The DNA of the CDR3 is TGCGCCAGCAGACTTCAGGCGGGGCCCGGGGAGCTGTTTTTT.

Remarks on this clone: Mismatch with germline at one junction end may stem from a read error. The CDR3 region is CASSLGGESYNEQFF. The CDR3 coding sequence is TGCGCCAGCAGCTTGGGTGGAGAATCCTATAATGAGCAGTTCTTC. The chain combines TRBV5-1 with TRBJ2-1; D ambiguous. Germline CDR1 reads SGHRS; CDR2 reads YFSETQ. The CDR3 has 15 amino acids.

The V call is TRBV5-1, the J call TRBJ2-1; 12 bases match TRBD2. Germline CDR1 is SGHRS and CDR2 is YFSETQ. The V gene end was trimmed by 0 bases and the J gene end by 7 bases; junction bases not matched to a gene: 5. The CDR3 is 16 residues long. The CDR3 DNA follows: TGCGCCAGCAGCTTGGGACTAGCGGGAGAAGGTAATGAGCAGTTCTTC. It is translated as CASSLGLAGEGNEQFF. The complete variable domain, with remaining parts taken from reference TRBV5-1 and TRBJ2-1, reads KAGVTQTPRYLIKTRGQQVTLSCSPISGHRSVSWYQQTPGQGLQFLFEYFSETQRNKGNFPGRFSGRQFSNSRSEMNVSTLELGDSALYLCASSLGLAGEGNEQFFGPGTRLTVL.

The rearrangement links TRBV12-3 or TRBV12-4 to TRBJ1-1, with D unclear. The CDR3 is made up of 13 amino acids. Trimming removed 4 bases at V and 1 base at J, with 7 bases between. The CDR3 loop is CASSSTSNTEAFF. The CDR3 DNA follows: TGTGCCAGCAGTTCCACATCGAACACTGAAGCTTTCTTT.

The chain recombines TRBV19 with TRBJ1-6; no reliable D call. Trimming pared 7 bases from V and 0 bases from J, leaving 10 bases between. Germline V gene lookup returns CDR1 LNHDA and CDR2 SQIVND (reference sequence). This CDR3 has 15 residues. The CDR3 here is CASMLKSSYNSPLHF. The CDR3 DNA follows: TGTGCCAGTATGCTGAAGAGCTCCTATAATTCACCCCTCCACTTT. Together with reference TRBV19 and TRBJ1-6, the CDR3 gives the full variable domain: DGGITQSPKYLFRKEGQNVTLSCEQNLNHDAMYWYRQDPGQGLRLIYYSQIVNDFQKGDIAEGYSVSREKKESFPLTVTSAQKNPTAFYLCASMLKSSYNSPLHFGNGTRLTVT.

This clone was found a few times. The chain combines TRBV4-1 with TRBJ2-5, with 13 bases lining up with TRBD2. Germline trimming cut 3 bases from V and 5 bases from J; bases unmatched to any gene: 9. Germline V gene lookup returns CDR1 MGHRA and CDR2 YSYEKL. The CDR3 length is 17 residues. This CDR3 reads CASSQGTGTSGIETQYF. The CDR3 DNA sequence: TGCGCCAGCAGCCAGGGAACCGGGACTAGCGGGATTGAGACCCAGTACTTC.

In its sample, this clone was seen once. V is TRBV4-3 and J is TRBJ2-3; 7 bases line up with TRBD2. The CDR3 totals 15 residues. J was trimmed by 1 base and V by 0 bases; bases with no gene match: 1. The germline gives CDR1 LGHNA, CDR2 YSLEER. In DNA form, the CDR3 reads TGCGCCAGCAGCCAAGATCGGGAGGGCACAGATACGCAGTATTTT. It codes for CASSQDREGTDTQYF.

The chain couples TRBV7-9 to TRBJ2-7; 10 bases align to TRBD1. Germline CDR1 is SEHNR and CDR2 is FQNEAQ (reference sequence). The J segment lost 4 bases and the V segment lost 5 bases, leaving 17 bases of the junction unmatched. The CDR3 is 18 amino acids. CDR3 nucleotide sequence: TGTGCCAGCAGCCCTACCGATGCCAGACAGGGGGCGATTTACGAGCAGTACTTC. It codes for CASSPTDARQGAIYEQYF.

This rearrangement joins TRBV7-9 to TRBJ2-4, with a tentative D call TRBD2 (6 bases). Trimming stripped 4 bases from V and 7 bases from J, with 11 bases between. Germline assignment: CDR1 SEHNR and CDR2 FQNEAQ (reference sequence). The CDR3 sequence is 13 residues long. DNA for the CDR3: TGTGCCAGCAGCTCCCGCCGGGGGAACATTCAGTACTTC. Amino acid sequence: CASSSRRGNIQYF.

The rearrangement joins TRBV19 to TRBJ2-3; 9 nucleotides match TRBD2. V gave up 7 bases and J gave up 3 bases; unmatched junction bases: 11. The germline V gene has CDR1 LNHDA and CDR2 SQIVND (reference sequence). The CDR3 is 16 residues long. CDR3 in amino acids: CASIPTSGRGTDTQYF. The CDR3 DNA follows: TGTGCCAGTATCCCGACTAGCGGTAGAGGGACAGATACGCAGTATTTT.

The chain couples TRBV6-5 to TRBJ1-4; a possible D gene is TRBD1 (6 bases). Trimming removed 6 bases from V and 7 bases from J, with 15 bases in between. Germline V lookup: CDR1 MNHEY, CDR2 SVGAGI. The CDR3 consists of 14 residues. DNA for the CDR3: TGTGCCAGCAGCATGGAGGGGGGGGGTGAAAAACTGTTTTTT. Its protein is CASSMEGGGEKLFF.

This chain uses TRBV30 with TRBJ1-5; 7 nucleotides match TRBD1. Germline loops: CDR1 GTSNPN, CDR2 SVGIG (reference sequence). The CDR3 has 16 residues. The J segment lost 4 bases and the V segment lost 2 bases, leaving 11 bases of the junction unmatched. This CDR3 is CAWSPLTGMVNQPQHF. The CDR3 DNA follows: TGTGCCTGGAGTCCCTTGACAGGGATGGTTAATCAGCCCCAGCATTTT. The variable domain in full, with the rest retrieved from reference TRBV30 and TRBJ1-5, is SQTIHQWPATLVQPVGSPLSLECTVEGTSNPNLYWYRQAAGRGLQLLFYSVGIGQISSEVPQNLSASRPQDRQFILSSKKLLLSDSGFYLCAWSPLTGMVNQPQHFGDGTRLSIL.

The DNA for the CDR3 is TGTGCCAGCAGCGTAACTAGCGGGAGCTACAATGAGCAGTTCTTC. Its translation: CASSVTSGSYNEQFF. This chain joins TRBV9 and TRBJ2-1, with 11 nucleotides matching TRBD2. CDR3 length: 15 residues. V shed 1 base, J shed 3 bases, and the junction held 0 bases outside the gene matches. From germline, CDR1 is SGDLS and CDR2 YYNGEE.

The rearrangement uses TRBV14 and TRBJ2-7; D is perhaps TRBD1 (6 bases). The CDR3 has 15 amino acids. Trimming removed 1 base from V and 2 bases from J, with 12 bases in between. Per germline, CDR1 SGHDN and CDR2 FVKESK. The CDR3 is CASSQGQVRTYEQYF. CDR3 DNA: TGTGCCAGCAGCCAAGGACAGGTGAGGACCTACGAGCAGTACTTC. The full variable domain, completed using reference TRBV14 and TRBJ2-7, is EAGVTQFPSHSVIEKGQTVTLRCDPISGHDNLYWYRRVMGKEIKFLLHFVKESKQDESGMPNNRFLAERTGGTYSTLKVQPAELEDSGVYFCASSQGQVRTYEQYFGPGTRLTVT.

V and J are TRBV11-2 and TRBJ1-3; 7 bases are shared with TRBD1. Germline assignment: CDR1 SGHAT and CDR2 FQNNGV. The CDR3 totals 15 residues. Trimming took 1 base from V and 3 from J; bases not matched to a gene: 3. The CDR3 protein is CASSLVGTVGNTIYF. CDR3 DNA: TGTGCCAGCAGCTTAGTAGGGACAGTTGGAAACACCATATATTTT.

The chain carries TRBV9 and TRBJ2-2; D is uncertain. The CDR3 spans 14 residues. V lost 0 bases and J 2 bases, leaving 5 bases between the germline ends. CDR1 and CDR2 from the germline V gene are SGDLS and YYNGEE. The CDR3 is CASSVDLNTGELFF. Written as DNA, the CDR3 is TGTGCCAGCAGCGTAGATCTTAACACCGGGGAGCTGTTTTTT.

V and J are TRBV12-3 or TRBV12-4 and TRBJ1-1; weak D call: TRBD1 (6 bases). The CDR3 runs to 13 residues. The ends were cut back, 8 bases at V and 5 bases at J, with 15 bases in the middle. The CDR3 is CASSWAGETEAFF. For the CDR3, the DNA is TGTGCCAGCTCCTGGGCAGGGGAAACTGAAGCTTTCTTT.

V and J are TRBV5-1 and TRBJ2-1, with TRBD1 identical over 7 bases. V dropped 0 bases and J dropped 8; count of bases not matched to a gene: 11. Per germline, CDR1 SGHRS and CDR2 YFSETQ. The length of the CDR3 is 16 residues. CDR3 amino acids: CASSLAPGQTIYEQFF. CDR3 in DNA: TGCGCCAGCAGCTTGGCGCCGGGACAGACAATCTATGAGCAGTTCTTC.